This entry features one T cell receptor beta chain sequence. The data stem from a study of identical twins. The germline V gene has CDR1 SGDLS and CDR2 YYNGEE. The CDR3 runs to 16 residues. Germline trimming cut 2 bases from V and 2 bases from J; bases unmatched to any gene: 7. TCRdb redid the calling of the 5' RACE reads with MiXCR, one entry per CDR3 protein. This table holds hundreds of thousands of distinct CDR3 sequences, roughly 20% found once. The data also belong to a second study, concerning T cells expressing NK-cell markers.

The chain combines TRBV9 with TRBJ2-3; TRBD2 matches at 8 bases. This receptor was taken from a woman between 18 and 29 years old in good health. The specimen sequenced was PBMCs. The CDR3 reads CASSVTGGGTTDTQYF. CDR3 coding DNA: TGTGCCAGCAGCGTCACTGGCGGGGGGACCACAGATACGCAGTATTTT.